Below are 16 T cell receptor beta chains sequenced from a single sample in a study of blood T cell repertoires in COVID-19. The assay was immunoSEQ multiplex PCR, and TCRdb's table has in-frame clones only and misses some. The sample lists approximately 210,000 clones; around 81% were seen once. Sample: peripheral blood. Every receptor here comes from a man aged 55 to 69 with COVID-19, enrolled during active disease.

Concerning this clone itself: The sample has other DNA sequences that encode this CDR3 too. This sequence joins TRBV28 and TRBJ1-1; 10 nucleotides agree with TRBD1. V lost 5 bases and J lost 1; bases outside the gene matches: 4. Germline lookup yields CDR1 MDHEN and CDR2 SYDVKM. The CDR3 sequence is 15 residues long. CDR3 loop: CASSLRTGGNTEAFF. The CDR3 DNA is TGTGCCAGCAGTCTCCGGACAGGGGGGAACACTGAAGCTTTCTTT.

The chain is built from TRBV5-1 and TRBJ2-2; perhaps TRBD2 as D (5 bases). The CDR3 consists of 14 residues. Germline CDR1 SGHRS, CDR2 YFSETQ. V was cut by 3 bases and J by 0 bases, with 6 bases left in between. CDR3 region: CASSSGTNTGELFF. The DNA for the CDR3 is TGCGCCAGCAGCTCCGGGACGAACACCGGGGAGCTGTTTTTT. Using reference TRBV5-1 and TRBJ2-2 for the parts outside the CDR3, the full variable domain is KAGVTQTPRYLIKTRGQQVTLSCSPISGHRSVSWYQQTPGQGLQFLFEYFSETQRNKGNFPGRFSGRQFSNSRSEMNVSTLELGDSALYLCASSSGTNTGELFFGEGSRLTVL.

CDR3 region: CASTLQLNTEAFF. In DNA, the CDR3 is TGTGCCAGCACCCTACAGCTGAACACTGAAGCTTTCTTT. The chain joins TRBV12-3 or TRBV12-4 to TRBJ1-1; no reliable D call. V lost 7 bases and J lost 0, with 9 bases in between. The CDR3 has 13 amino acids.

This rearrangement joins TRBV19 to TRBJ1-2, with D possibly TRBD1 on 5 matching bases. The germline CDR1 and CDR2 sequences are LNHDA and SQIVND (reference sequence). Trimming took 7 bases from V and 5 from J, leaving 14 bases between them. CDR3 length equals 13 residues. CDR3 nucleotides: TGTGCCAGTAACACGGGGGGTGGATATGGCTACACCTTC. Amino acid sequence: CASNTGGGYGYTF.

This chain uses TRBV6-5 with TRBJ1-6; D is ambiguous. Trimming cost V 2 bases and J 10 bases, with 15 bases left between them. The CDR3 totals 15 residues. Germline V CDR1 and CDR2: MNHEY, SVGAGI. CDR3 sequence: CASSYVRESGSPLHF. The CDR3 DNA is TGTGCCAGCAGTTACGTACGGGAGTCGGGATCACCCCTCCACTTT.

The V and J genes are TRBV19 and TRBJ1-5; D is undetermined. V shed 2 bases and J shed 5 bases, with 7 bases lying between them. This CDR3 contains 13 residues. Per germline, CDR1 LNHDA and CDR2 SQIVND (reference sequence). The CDR3 loop is CASSIRGDQPQHF. The CDR3 DNA is TGTGCCAGTAGTATACGAGGAGATCAGCCCCAGCATTTT. The variable domain in full, with the rest retrieved from reference TRBV19 and TRBJ1-5, is DGGITQSPKYLFRKEGQNVTLSCEQNLNHDAMYWYRQDPGQGLRLIYYSQIVNDFQKGDIAEGYSVSREKKESFPLTVTSAQKNPTAFYLCASSIRGDQPQHFGDGTRLSIL.

This chain uses TRBV11-2 with TRBJ2-5; TRBD1 might be the D (6 bases). V was pared by 7 bases and J by 2 bases, with 8 bases between. This CDR3 is built from 12 residues. The germline V gene has CDR1 SGHAT and CDR2 FQNNGV. This CDR3 is CASTGQQETQYF. CDR3 DNA: TGTGCCAGCACCGGACAGCAAGAGACCCAGTACTTC.

The V call is TRBV9, the J call TRBJ1-2; 9 bases agree with TRBD1. Germline V CDR1 and CDR2: SGDLS, YYNGEE. V lost 0 bases and J lost 3; bases outside the gene matches: 3. CDR3 length equals 15 residues. The CDR3 region is CASSVGGTGYYGYTF. CDR3 nucleotides: TGTGCCAGCAGCGTAGGTGGGACAGGGTACTATGGCTACACCTTC.

The J gene is TRBJ1-5, the V gene TRBV7-9; 10 bases match TRBD1. This CDR3 spans 14 amino acids. V lost 3 bases to trimming and J lost 6 bases; unmatched junction nucleotides: 2. The V gene's germline CDR1 is SEHNR and CDR2 FQNEAQ (reference sequence). CDR3 in amino acids: CASSFGTGVQPQHF. The CDR3 coding sequence is TGTGCCAGCAGCTTCGGGACAGGGGTTCAGCCCCAGCATTTT.

CDR3 DNA: TGTGCCAGCAGCCGGGACAGGGGAGAGAATTCACCCCTCCACTTT. Translating gives CASSRDRGENSPLHF. The rearrangement uses TRBV4-2 and TRBJ1-6; 10 positions agree with TRBD1. The CDR3 sequence is 15 residues long. Germline-derived CDR1 and CDR2 are LGHNA and YNFKEQ. The V segment lost 4 bases and the J segment 7 bases; nucleotides outside the gene matches: 4.

This clone was counted between two and nine times. The rearrangement uses TRBV19 and TRBJ1-2; maybe TRBD1 (5 bases). CDR1 is LNHDA, CDR2 SQIVND, per germline (reference sequence). The V gene lost 5 bases and the J gene lost 5 bases, with 12 bases spanning the gap. The length of the CDR3 is 13 residues. The CDR3 region has the DNA TGTGCCAGTAGTTGGGGGGGAGAATATGGCTACACCTTC. Translation gives CASSWGGEYGYTF.

The genes are TRBV5-1 and TRBJ2-3; perhaps TRBD1 as D (5 bases). Per germline, CDR1 SGHRS and CDR2 YFSETQ. V gave up 5 bases and J gave up 4 bases, with 11 bases separating them. CDR3 length equals 13 residues. Here the CDR3 DNA reads TGCGCCAGCAGTTTAGGGGTTGCAGATACGCAGTATTTT. Amino acids: CASSLGVADTQYF.

The V gene is TRBV28, the J gene TRBJ1-4; the match to TRBD1 covers 8 bases. The CDR3 consists of 17 residues. J lost 4 bases, V lost 4 bases, and 11 bases had no gene match. Germline assignment: CDR1 MDHEN and CDR2 SYDVKM. For the CDR3, the DNA is TGTGCCAGCAGTTCGATAGTATGGACAGGGAATAATGAAAAACTGTTTTTT. This encodes CASSSIVWTGNNEKLFF.

This clone turned up a few times. The sample holds other DNA sequences that translate to the same CDR3. The genes are TRBV28 and TRBJ1-1; a possible D gene is TRBD1 (5 bases). This CDR3 is 14 amino acids long. Germline lookup yields CDR1 MDHEN and CDR2 SYDVKM. The germline V and J ends were trimmed by 5 bases and 4 bases, with 14 bases remaining between them. This chain's CDR3 is CASSPGPRGTEAFF. The DNA of the CDR3 is TGTGCCAGCAGTCCTGGGCCAAGGGGCACTGAAGCTTTCTTT.

This sequence joins TRBV27 and TRBJ2-2, with a tentative D call TRBD1 (6 bases). CDR3 length: 14 amino acids. Deletions cut 2 bases from V and 5 bases from J, with 9 bases between. CDR1 is MNHEY and CDR2 is SMNVEV in the germline V gene (reference sequence). CDR3 nucleotides: TGTGCCAGCAGTTTAACAGGGACGACCGGGGAGCTGTTTTTT. Residues: CASSLTGTTGELFF.

This clone was picked up one time. The rearrangement uses TRBV28 and TRBJ1-2; TRBD1 aligns across 8 bases. This CDR3 contains 12 residues. V was pared by 7 bases and J by 6 bases, with 4 bases of the junction left unmatched. Germline CDR1 MDHEN, CDR2 SYDVKM. The DNA for the CDR3 is TGTGCCAGCACCGGACAGGGCCATGGCTACACCTTC. Encoded protein: CASTGQGHGYTF.